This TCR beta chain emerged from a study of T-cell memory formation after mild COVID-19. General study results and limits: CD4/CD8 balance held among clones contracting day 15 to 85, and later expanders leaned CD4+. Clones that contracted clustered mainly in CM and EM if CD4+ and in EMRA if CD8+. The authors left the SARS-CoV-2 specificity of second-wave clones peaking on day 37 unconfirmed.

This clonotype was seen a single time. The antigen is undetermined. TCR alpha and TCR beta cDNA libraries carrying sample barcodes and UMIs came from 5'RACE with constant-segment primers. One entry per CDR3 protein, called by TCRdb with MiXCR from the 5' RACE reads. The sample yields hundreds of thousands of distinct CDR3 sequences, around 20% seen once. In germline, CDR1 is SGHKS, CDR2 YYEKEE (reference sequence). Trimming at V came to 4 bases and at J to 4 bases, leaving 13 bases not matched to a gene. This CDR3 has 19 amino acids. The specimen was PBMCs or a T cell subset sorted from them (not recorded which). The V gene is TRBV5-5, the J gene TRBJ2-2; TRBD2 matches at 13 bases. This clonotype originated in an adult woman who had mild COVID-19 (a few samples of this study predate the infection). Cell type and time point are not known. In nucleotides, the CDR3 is TGTGCCAGCAGCGTAATCCCCCGGACTAGCGGGGGATCCACCGGGGAGCTGTTTTTT. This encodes CASSVIPRTSGGSTGELFF.